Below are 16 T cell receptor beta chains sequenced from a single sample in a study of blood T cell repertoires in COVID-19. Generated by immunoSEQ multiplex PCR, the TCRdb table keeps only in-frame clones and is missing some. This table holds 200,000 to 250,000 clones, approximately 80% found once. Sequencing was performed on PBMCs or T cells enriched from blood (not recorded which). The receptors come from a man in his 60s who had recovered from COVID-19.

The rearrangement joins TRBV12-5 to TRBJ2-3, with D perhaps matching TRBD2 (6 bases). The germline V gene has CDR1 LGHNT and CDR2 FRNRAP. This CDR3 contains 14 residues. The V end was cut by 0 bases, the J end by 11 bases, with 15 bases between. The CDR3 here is CASGLVLSYGGQYF. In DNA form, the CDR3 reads TGTGCTAGTGGTTTGGTACTCTCTTACGGGGGGCAGTATTTT.

The CDR3 DNA reads TGTGCCAGCCCAAAACCGGGACAGGGTAATGAAAAACTGTTTTTT. Translated, it gives CASPKPGQGNEKLFF. The chain is built from TRBV6-5 and TRBJ1-4; 9 nucleotides line up with TRBD1. Germline CDR1 and CDR2: MNHEY and SVGAGI. V trimming: 8 bases; J trimming: 4 bases; junction bases outside the gene matches: 8. The CDR3 has 15 amino acids.

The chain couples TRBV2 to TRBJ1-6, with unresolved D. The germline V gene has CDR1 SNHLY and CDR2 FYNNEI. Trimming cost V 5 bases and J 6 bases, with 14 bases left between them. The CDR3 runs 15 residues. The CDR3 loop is CASSWARGSNSPLHF. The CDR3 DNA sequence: TGTGCCAGCAGTTGGGCACGGGGTAGTAATTCACCCCTCCACTTT.

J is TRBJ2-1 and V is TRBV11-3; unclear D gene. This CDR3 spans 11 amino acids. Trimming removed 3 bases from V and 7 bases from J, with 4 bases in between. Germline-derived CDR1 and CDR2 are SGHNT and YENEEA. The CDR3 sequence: CASSFYNEQFF. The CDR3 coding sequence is TGTGCCAGCAGCTTCTATAATGAGCAGTTCTTC.

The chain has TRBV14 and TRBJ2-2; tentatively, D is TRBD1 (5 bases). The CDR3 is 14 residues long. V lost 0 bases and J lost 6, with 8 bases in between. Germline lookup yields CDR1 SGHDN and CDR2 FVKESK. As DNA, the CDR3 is TGTGCCAGCAGCCAAGACAGGGTAGCCGGGGAGCTGTTTTTT. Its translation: CASSQDRVAGELFF.

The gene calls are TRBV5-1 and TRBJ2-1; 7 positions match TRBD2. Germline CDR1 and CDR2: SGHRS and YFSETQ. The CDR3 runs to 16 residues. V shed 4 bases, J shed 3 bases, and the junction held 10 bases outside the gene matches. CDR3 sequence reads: CASSPRTSDYYNEQFF. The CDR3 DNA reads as TGCGCCAGCAGCCCGAGGACTAGTGACTACTACAATGAGCAGTTCTTC.

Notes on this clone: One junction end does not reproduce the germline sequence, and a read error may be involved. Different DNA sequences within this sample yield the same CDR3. CDR3 in amino acids: CATSSRPGQGEYEQYF. In DNA, the CDR3 is TGCGCCACCAGTTCGAGACCGGGACAGGGGGAATACGAGCAGTACTTC. The genes are TRBV24-1 and TRBJ2-7, with TRBD1 matching 11 bases. There are 16 residues in the CDR3. The germline CDR1 and CDR2 sequences are KGHDR and SFDVKD.

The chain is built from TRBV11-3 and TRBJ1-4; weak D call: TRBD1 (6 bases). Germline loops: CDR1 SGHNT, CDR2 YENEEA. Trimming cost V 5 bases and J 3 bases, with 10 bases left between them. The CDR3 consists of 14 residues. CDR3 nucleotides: TGTGCCAGCAGCCGGACAGAATCTAATGAAAAACTGTTTTTT. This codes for CASSRTESNEKLFF.

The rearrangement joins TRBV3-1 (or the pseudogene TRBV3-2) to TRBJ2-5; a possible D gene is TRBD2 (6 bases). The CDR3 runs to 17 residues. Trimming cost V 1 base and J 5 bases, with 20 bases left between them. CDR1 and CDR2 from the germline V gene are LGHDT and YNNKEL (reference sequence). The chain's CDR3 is CASSQALGDLARETQYF. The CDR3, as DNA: TGTGCCAGCAGCCAAGCGCTGGGAGACCTAGCGAGGGAGACCCAGTACTTC.

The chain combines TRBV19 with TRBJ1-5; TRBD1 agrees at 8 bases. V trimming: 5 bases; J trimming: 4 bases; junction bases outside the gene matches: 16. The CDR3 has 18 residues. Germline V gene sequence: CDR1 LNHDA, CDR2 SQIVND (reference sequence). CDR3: CASSPRSLTGVLNQPQHF. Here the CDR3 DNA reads TGTGCCAGTAGTCCCAGATCTTTGACAGGGGTTCTTAATCAGCCCCAGCATTTT. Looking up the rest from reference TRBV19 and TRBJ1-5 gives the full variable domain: DGGITQSPKYLFRKEGQNVTLSCEQNLNHDAMYWYRQDPGQGLRLIYYSQIVNDFQKGDIAEGYSVSREKKESFPLTVTSAQKNPTAFYLCASSPRSLTGVLNQPQHFGDGTRLSIL.

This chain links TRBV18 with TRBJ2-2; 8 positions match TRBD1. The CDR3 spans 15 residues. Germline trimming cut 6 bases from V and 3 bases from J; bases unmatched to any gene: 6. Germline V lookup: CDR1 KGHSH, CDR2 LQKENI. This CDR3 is CASSKGTGDTGELFF. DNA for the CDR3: TGTGCCAGCTCTAAAGGGACAGGAGACACCGGGGAGCTGTTTTTT.

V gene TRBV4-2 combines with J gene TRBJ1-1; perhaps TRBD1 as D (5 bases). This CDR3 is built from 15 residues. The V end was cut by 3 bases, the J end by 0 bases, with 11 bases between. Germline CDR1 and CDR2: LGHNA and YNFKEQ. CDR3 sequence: CASSHPTTVNTEAFF. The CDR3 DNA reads TGTGCCAGCAGCCACCCCACGACAGTGAACACTGAAGCTTTCTTT.

The chain's CDR3 is CASSSGGGQPQHF. As DNA, the CDR3 is TGTGCCAGCAGTTCTGGGGGCGGTCAGCCCCAGCATTTT. This chain uses TRBV6-6 with TRBJ1-5; a possible D gene is TRBD1 (6 bases). V was trimmed by 4 bases and J by 6 bases, leaving 10 bases between them. This CDR3 has 13 amino acids. Per the germline V gene, CDR1 is MNHNY and CDR2 is SVGAGI (reference sequence).

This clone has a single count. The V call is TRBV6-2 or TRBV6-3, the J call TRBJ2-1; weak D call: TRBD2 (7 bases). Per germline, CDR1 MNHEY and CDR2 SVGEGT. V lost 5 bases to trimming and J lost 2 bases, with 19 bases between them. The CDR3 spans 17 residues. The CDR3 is CASSQNAIGGPYNEQFF. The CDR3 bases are TGTGCCAGCAGTCAGAATGCTATCGGGGGGCCCTACAATGAGCAGTTCTTC.

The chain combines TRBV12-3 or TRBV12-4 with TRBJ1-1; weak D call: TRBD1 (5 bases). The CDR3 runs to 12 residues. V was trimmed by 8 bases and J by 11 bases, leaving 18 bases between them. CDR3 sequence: CASSNRGVEAFF. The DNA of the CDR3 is TGTGCCAGCTCAAACCGGGGGGTTGAGGCTTTCTTT.

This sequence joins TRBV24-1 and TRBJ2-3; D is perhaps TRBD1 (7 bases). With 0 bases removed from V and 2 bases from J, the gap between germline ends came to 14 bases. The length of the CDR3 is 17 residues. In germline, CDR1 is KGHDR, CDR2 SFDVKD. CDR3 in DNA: TGTGCCACCAGTGATTTGCGTCCAGGGGGGTCCACAGATACGCAGTATTTT. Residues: CATSDLRPGGSTDTQYF.